Presented here are 5 T cell receptor beta chains from one specimen sequenced in a study of blood T cell repertoires in COVID-19. Using immunoSEQ multiplex PCR, the repertoire was profiled, and TCRdb retains in-frame clones only, with some absent. The data hold 200,000 to 250,000 clones, with around 84% observed a single time. The sequencing input was PBMCs or T cells enriched from blood (not recorded which). Source of these receptors: a middle-aged woman with acute COVID-19.

The chain combines TRBV5-1 with TRBJ1-2, with a tentative D call TRBD1 (5 bases). In germline, CDR1 is SGHRS, CDR2 YFSETQ. The CDR3 extends over 13 amino acids. The V end was cut by 0 bases, the J end by 7 bases, with 10 bases between. The CDR3 DNA reads TGCGCCAGCAGCTTGGAAGGGGATGGTGGCTACACCTTC. Its protein is CASSLEGDGGYTF.

This clone was seen only once. The CDR3 region has the DNA TGCAGCGTTGCATGGCAGGGGAATTCACCCCTCCACTTT. This sequence encodes CSVAWQGNSPLHF. This chain uses TRBV29-1 with TRBJ1-6, with D possibly being TRBD1 (6 bases). Deletions cut 4 bases from V and 7 bases from J, with 11 bases between. Germline CDR1 and CDR2: SQVTM and ANQGSEA. This CDR3 is built from 13 residues.

The V call is TRBV2, the J call TRBJ1-4; tentatively, D is TRBD1 (5 bases). The CDR3 is 15 amino acids. CDR1 SNHLY and CDR2 FYNNEI come from the germline V gene. The V gene lost 7 bases and the J gene lost 3 bases, with 15 bases spanning the gap. The CDR3 DNA sequence: TGTGCCAGCACCTTCTATGGGGGGGCTAATGAAAAACTGTTTTTT. Residues: CASTFYGGANEKLFF.

The chain employs TRBV7-3 and TRBJ1-3; D unresolved. V was cut by 4 bases and J by 4 bases, with 8 bases left in between. The germline gives CDR1 SGHTA, CDR2 FQGTGA. CDR3 length equals 13 residues. The CDR3 sequence: CASSSYPGNTIYF. The CDR3 coding sequence is TGTGCCAGCAGCTCCTACCCGGGAAACACCATATATTTT.

This clone was picked up a small number of times. This rearrangement joins TRBV27 to TRBJ1-5; TRBD1 might be the D (5 bases). Trimming stripped 3 bases from V and 1 base from J, with 10 bases between. There are 15 residues in the CDR3. The V gene's germline CDR1 is MNHEY and CDR2 SMNVEV (reference sequence). The CDR3 loop is CASSLAQGSNQPQHF. DNA for the CDR3: TGTGCCAGCAGTTTGGCGCAGGGAAGCAATCAGCCCCAGCATTTT.